A selection of T cell receptor beta chains follows, all from one sample in a study of cytomegalovirus exposure and HLA in healthy donors. Clones were read by immunoSEQ multiplex PCR, and TCRdb kept only the in-frame ones, dropping some. The repertoire holds about 190,000 clones, with about 82% as singletons. The sequenced sample consisted of PBMCs. These receptors originate from a woman younger than 35 in good health and CMV-seronegative. Each CDR3 is given with its conserved first and last residue. Fields, in order: D gene, J gene, clone size, V gene, CDR3 protein, CDR3 DNA. A D gene is named only where the DNA matches it firmly. Expanded clones get a size class; other rows say once, few or many, or leave the size out.

- TRBJ1-1 few TRBV29-1 CSVVRGRGEAFF TGCAGCGTTGTTCGGGGTCGCGGTGAAGCTTTCTTT
- TRBJ2-4 few TRBV19 CASSPQGGRAKNIQYF TGTGCCAGTAGTCCCCAGGGGGGTCGGGCCAAAAACATTCAGTACTTC
TRBD2 TRBJ2-5 - TRBV5-1 CASNSGRIQETQYF TGCGCCAGCAACAGCGGGAGGATCCAAGAGACCCAGTACTTC
- TRBJ2-3 once TRBV6-5 CASSLRGDTQYF TGTGCCAGCAGCCTACGGGGGGATACGCAGTATTTT
- TRBJ1-3 few TRBV9 CASSPKVTGTGNTIYF TGTGCCAGCAGCCCAAAGGTAACAGGGACTGGAAACACCATATATTTT
- TRBJ2-1 once TRBV6-4 CASSDVGGLGEQFF TGTGCCAGCAGTGACGTGGGGGGGCTAGGTGAGCAGTTCTTC
TRBD1 TRBJ1-2 - TRBV15 CATSPGTANYGYTF TGTGCCACCAGCCCCGGGACAGCTAACTATGGCTACACCTTC
TRBD1 TRBJ1-1 - TRBV19 CASSILRDRGTEAFF TGTGCCAGTAGTATTCTCCGGGACAGGGGCACTGAAGCTTTCTTT
TRBD1 TRBJ1-2 few TRBV11-2 CASSDRGNYGYTF TGTGCCAGCAGCGACAGGGGTAACTATGGCTACACCTTC
- TRBJ1-4 - TRBV19 CARHTRRNEKLFF TGTGCCAGGCACACGAGGAGAAATGAAAAACTGTTTTTT
TRBD2 TRBJ2-7 - TRBV7-2 CASSLRGLAGDEQYF TGTGCCAGCAGCTTGCGCGGACTAGCGGGAGACGAGCAGTACTTC
TRBD1 TRBJ2-2 - TRBV29-1 CSVTQGSGELFF TGCAGCGTTACACAGGGGTCCGGGGAGCTGTTTTTT
- TRBJ1-2 - TRBV7-9 CASRRGSRTDGFDYGYTF TGTGCCAGCAGACGCGGCTCTAGGACAGACGGGTTTGACTATGGCTACACCTTC
TRBD1 TRBJ1-5 - TRBV4-1 CASSHTPMGQGNQPQHF TGCGCCAGCAGCCACACGCCCATGGGACAGGGGAATCAGCCCCAGCATTTT
TRBD1 TRBJ2-7 - TRBV27 CASSLRSGTENEQYF TGTGCCAGCAGTTTACGCTCCGGGACAGAGAACGAGCAGTACTTC
TRBD1 TRBJ1-5 - TRBV11-2 CASSIRTGGVPQHF TGTGCCAGCAGCATCAGGACAGGGGGGGTACCCCAGCATTTT
TRBD2 TRBJ2-5 - TRBV2 CASSNLYSGLQETQYF TGTGCCAGCAGCAACCTTTATAGCGGGCTCCAAGAGACCCAGTACTTC
TRBD1 TRBJ1-1 - TRBV9 CASSSGGDRGTEAFF TGTGCCAGCAGCTCCGGGGGGGACAGGGGCACTGAAGCTTTCTTT
TRBD1 TRBJ2-2 - TRBV5-1 CASSFSPPQGANTGELFF TGCGCCAGCAGCTTTTCCCCACCACAGGGGGCGAACACCGGGGAGCTGTTTTTT
- TRBJ1-1 - TRBV30 CAGGGGTVENEAFF TGTGCCGGGGGGGGCGGGACGGTTGAGAATGAAGCTTTCTTT
- TRBJ2-2 once TRBV7-2 CASSLRQANTGELFF TGTGCCAGCAGCTTAAGGCAGGCGAACACCGGGGAGCTGTTTTTT
TRBD1 TRBJ2-7 - TRBV5-1 CASSWGGQGSSYEQYF TGCGCCAGCAGCTGGGGCGGACAGGGGAGCTCCTACGAGCAGTACTTC
TRBD2 TRBJ2-7 once TRBV19 CASSIGTSGRKYEQYF TGTGCCAGTAGTATTGGGACTAGCGGGAGGAAATACGAGCAGTACTTC
- TRBJ1-1 - TRBV7-2 CASSQYRRLNTEAFF TGTGCCAGCAGCCAATACAGGAGATTGAACACTGAAGCTTTCTTT
TRBD2 TRBJ2-1 - TRBV5-1 CASSLVSGRQLDEQFF TGCGCCAGCAGCTTGGTTAGCGGGAGGCAGTTAGATGAGCAGTTCTTC
TRBD1 TRBJ1-2 - TRBV27 CASREPGTGEGSGYTF TGTGCCAGCAGAGAACCCGGGACAGGGGAAGGTAGTGGCTACACCTTC
- TRBJ1-1 - TRBV11-3 CASSLTRGTEAFF TGTGCCAGCAGCTTGACGCGCGGTACTGAAGCTTTCTTT
- TRBJ2-7 - TRBV5-1 CASSHDTSYEQYF TGCGCCAGCAGCCACGACACTTCCTACGAGCAGTACTTC
- TRBJ1-2 many TRBV19 CASSPGVYYGYTF TGTGCCAGTAGTCCAGGGGTGTACTATGGCTACACCTTC
- TRBJ2-7 - TRBV6-5 CASTRFGQSYEQYF TGTGCCAGCACCCGGTTCGGACAATCCTACGAGCAGTACTTC
TRBD1 TRBJ1-1 few TRBV11-2 CASSLPGQGREAFF TGTGCCAGCAGCCTACCGGGACAGGGGAGAGAGGCTTTCTTT
- TRBJ2-2 - TRBV19 CATWGRKKDTGELFF TGTGCCACATGGGGCCGCAAGAAGGACACCGGGGAGCTGTTTTTT
- TRBJ1-5 - TRBV6-4 CASRPPDQPQHF TGTGCCAGCAGGCCGCCGGATCAGCCCCAGCATTTT
- TRBJ1-3 - TRBV27 CASSLDGYYSGNTIYF TGTGCCAGCAGTTTAGACGGGTATTATTCTGGAAACACCATATATTTT
- TRBJ1-2 - TRBV5-5 CASSLSREYGYTF TGTGCCAGCAGCTTGTCCAGGGAATATGGCTACACCTTC
TRBD1 TRBJ2-1 - TRBV30 CAWSRDRGRSYNEQFF TGTGCCTGGAGTCGGGACAGGGGTCGATCCTACAATGAGCAGTTCTTC
- TRBJ1-1 - TRBV7-9 CASSRALNTEAFF TGTGCCAGCAGCAGAGCTTTGAACACTGAAGCTTTCTTT
TRBD1 TRBJ2-3 - TRBV30 CAWNPRDRDTQYF TGTGCCTGGAACCCACGGGACAGAGATACGCAGTATTTT
- TRBJ1-1 few TRBV4-2 CASSPRQENTEAFF TGTGCCAGCAGCCCTCGACAGGAGAACACTGAAGCTTTCTTT
- TRBJ1-1 once TRBV9 CASSSPRDTLGTEAFF TGTGCCAGCAGCTCCCCCCGGGACACCTTGGGCACTGAAGCTTTCTTT
TRBD2 TRBJ2-3 - TRBV30 CAWSIAGGASTDTQYF TGTGCCTGGAGTATAGCGGGGGGCGCTAGCACAGATACGCAGTATTTT
- TRBJ1-2 - TRBV29-1 CSVEGRGYGYTF TGCAGCGTTGAAGGCAGGGGATATGGCTACACCTTC
- TRBJ1-1 - TRBV10-2 CASSETANTEAFF TGCGCCAGCAGCGAAACAGCGAACACTGAAGCTTTCTTT
- TRBJ2-7 - TRBV9 CASSVGSGESSYEQYF TGTGCCAGCAGCGTAGGGTCAGGGGAAAGTTCCTACGAGCAGTACTTC
TRBD1 TRBJ1-2 - TRBV30 CAWSAAGTGWYYTF TGTGCCTGGAGTGCAGCCGGGACAGGGTGGTACTACACCTTC
TRBD1 TRBJ1-3 - TRBV18 CASSSILGQSNTIYF TGTGCCAGCTCATCTATTTTGGGACAGTCAAACACCATATATTTT
TRBD1 TRBJ1-1 - TRBV5-1 CASSLLMGQGGTEAFF TGCGCCAGCAGCTTGCTAATGGGACAGGGAGGCACTGAAGCTTTCTTT
TRBD2 TRBJ2-1 - TRBV7-6 CASSLGGLAGFTEQFF TGTGCCAGCAGCTTAGGTGGTCTAGCGGGATTTACTGAGCAGTTCTTC
TRBD1 TRBJ1-6 - TRBV27 CASSADRDSPLHF TGTGCCAGCAGTGCAGACAGGGATTCACCCCTCCACTTT
- TRBJ1-2 - TRBV19 CASSVGEVSSGYTF TGTGCCAGTAGTGTAGGGGAGGTTTCATCTGGCTACACCTTC
- TRBJ2-5 - TRBV7-3 CASSPGGQRAQYF TGTGCCAGCAGCCCCGGCGGGCAGCGGGCCCAGTACTTC
- TRBJ2-7 - TRBV2 CASGGQPAGEQYF TGTGCCAGCGGGGGACAGCCCGCGGGGGAGCAGTACTTC
- TRBJ2-7 - TRBV12-5 CASGLDRGHSSYEQYF TGTGCTAGTGGTTTGGACCGCGGGCATAGCTCCTACGAGCAGTACTTC
- TRBJ2-3 - TRBV6-5 CASSYRRVGPDTQYF TGTGCCAGCAGTTACCGGCGGGTAGGACCAGATACGCAGTATTTT
TRBD2 TRBJ2-7 - TRBV11-2 CASSFGLAPFEQYF TGTGCCAGCAGCTTCGGACTAGCTCCTTTCGAGCAGTACTTC